This is a list of T cell receptor beta chains from one sample in a study of T-cell memory formation after mild COVID-19. TCRdb passed the 5' RACE reads through MiXCR, listing each CDR3 protein once. The sample contains about 200,000 distinct CDR3 sequences, roughly 17% of which appear only once. Sequences were obtained from PBMCs or a T cell subset sorted from them (not recorded which). These receptor sequences come from an adult woman who had mild COVID-19 (a few samples of this study predate the infection). Cell type and time point are not known. Each CDR3 is given with its conserved first and last residue. The D gene is left open where the match is weak. For some rows the clone size is stated as once, few or many, or as a class when expanded; others skip it.

>.|.|TRBV12-3/TRBV12-4|TRBJ1-5
TGTGCCAGCAGTTTATTTTCGGGCAATCAGCCCCAGCATTTT
CASSLFSGNQPQHF
>many|.|TRBV12-3/TRBV12-4|TRBJ2-7
TGTGCCAGCAGTTTCGATCGCTACGAGCAGTACTTC
CASSFDRYEQYF
>few|TRBD1|TRBV12-3/TRBV12-4|TRBJ2-1
TGTGCCAGCAGTCGACAGGGGGCGTATGAGCAGTTCTTC
CASSRQGAYEQFF
>few|TRBD1|TRBV5-1|TRBJ2-2
TGCGCCAGCAGCCCATTGACAGGGTCGAACACCGGGGAGCTGTTTTTT
CASSPLTGSNTGELFF
>.|.|TRBV6-6|TRBJ2-2
TGTGCCAGCAGTTACTCGAAAAGTGTGGGGGAGCTGTTTTTT
CASSYSKSVGELFF
>few|.|TRBV7-8|TRBJ2-1
TGTGCCAGCAGCTTAGCGCGCGCGGAGCAGCAGTTCTTC
CASSLARAEQQFF
>.|.|TRBV7-9|TRBJ2-1
TGTGCCAGCAGCTCGGTTTCGGGGGCTCCCGCCTGGACCTACAATGAGCAGTTCTTC
CASSSVSGAPAWTYNEQFF
>few|.|TRBV20-1|TRBJ2-5
TGCAGTGCTAGCTCCGGGGCCGTACAAGGGACCCAGTACTTC
CSASSGAVQGTQYF
>.|.|TRBV28|TRBJ1-5
TGTGCCAGCATGGAGGGTGTAGGGCAGCCCCAGCATTTT
CASMEGVGQPQHF
>few|TRBD1|TRBV3-1|TRBJ1-2
TGTGCCAGCAGTCAGACAGGGTTGGGTGGCTACACCTTC
CASSQTGLGGYTF
>few|.|TRBV5-1|TRBJ1-2
TGCGCCAGCAGCTGGGGGACCGACCGCTCGGCAAACTATGGCTACACCTTC
CASSWGTDRSANYGYTF
>many|.|TRBV30|TRBJ2-7
TGTGCCTGGAGTAGGACCATGGGTGAGCAGTACTTC
CAWSRTMGEQYF
>few|.|TRBV4-1|TRBJ2-5
TGCGCCAGCAGCCCCACCAATCTAGGGGCCCAGTACTTC
CASSPTNLGAQYF
>.|.|TRBV12-3/TRBV12-4|TRBJ2-7
TGTGCCAGCAGGGACAGCCCTTCCTACGAGCAGTACTTC
CASRDSPSYEQYF
>few|.|TRBV12-3/TRBV12-4|TRBJ1-1
TGTGCCAGCAGTCCCTCGGACACTGAAGCTTTCTTT
CASSPSDTEAFF
>many|TRBD2|TRBV12-3/TRBV12-4|TRBJ2-2
TGTGCCAGCAGTTTGTTCCTAGCGGGAGGGCCGAACACCGGGGAGCTGTTTTTT
CASSLFLAGGPNTGELFF
>.|.|TRBV20-1|TRBJ1-5
TGCAGTGCCGCCGACCTAAGGGGAAATCAGCCCCAGCATTTT
CSAADLRGNQPQHF
>few|.|TRBV20-1|TRBJ2-3
TGCAGTGCTAGTTCGCGGGGGCTCATGGATGGTGCAGATACGCAGTATTTT
CSASSRGLMDGADTQYF
>few|TRBD1|TRBV27|TRBJ1-4
TGTGCCAGCAGTTACACCCTCTTGACAGGGGGCAACGAAAAACTGTTTTTT
CASSYTLLTGGNEKLFF
>few|.|TRBV30|TRBJ2-2
TGTGCCTGGAGTGGGGGGTCCACCGGGGAGCTGTTTTTT
CAWSGGSTGELFF
>.|.|TRBV7-2|TRBJ2-1
TGTGCCAGCAGCCCAACTCCGCAGGTTAATGAGCAGTTCTTC
CASSPTPQVNEQFF
>.|.|TRBV10-3|TRBJ2-2
TGTGCCATCTCCGGGTCCCCCGTAATTCTCGCGAACACCGGGGAGCTGTTTTTT
CAISGSPVILANTGELFF
>.|.|TRBV24-1|TRBJ1-5
TGTGCCACCAGTGATTTGTCCACAAATCAGCCCCAGCATTTT
CATSDLSTNQPQHF
>.|TRBD2|TRBV11-3|TRBJ2-1
TGTGCCAGCAGCTTACTAGGCGGGAGGGTTTACAATGAGCAGTTCTTC
CASSLLGGRVYNEQFF
>.|TRBD1|TRBV29-1|TRBJ1-1
TGCAGCGCTCGACAGGGGGCGTCGAACACTGAAGCTTTCTTT
CSARQGASNTEAFF
>.|TRBD1|TRBV7-2|TRBJ1-6
TGTGCCAGCAACGGGGACAGCCTATCCTATAATTCACCCCTCCACTTT
CASNGDSLSYNSPLHF
>few|TRBD1|TRBV25-1|TRBJ1-1
TGTGCCAGCAGTGACCCCCGACAGGGAAGGAAAGCTTTCTTT
CASSDPRQGRKAFF
>few|.|TRBV19|TRBJ1-5
TGTGCCAGTAGCGAAATGAGCAGGTTCAATCAGCCCCAGCATTTT
CASSEMSRFNQPQHF
>few|.|TRBV12-3/TRBV12-4|TRBJ1-4
TGTGCCAGCCGCCGCAGTGAAAAACTGTTTTTT
CASRRSEKLFF
>few|.|TRBV5-6|TRBJ1-2
TGTGCCAGCAGCCAATCGCGCTGGGGCTACACCTTC
CASSQSRWGYTF
>few|.|TRBV5-1|TRBJ2-3
TGCGCCAGCGGACGGACTAGCACAGATACGCAGTATTTT
CASGRTSTDTQYF
>few|.|TRBV6-2/TRBV6-3|TRBJ2-1
TGTGCCAGCAGTTACCGAGGCCGTTCCTACAATGAGCAGTTCTTC
CASSYRGRSYNEQFF
>few|.|TRBV12-3/TRBV12-4|TRBJ1-2
TGTGCCAGCAGTTTAAGTTGGTACCATGGCTACACCTTC
CASSLSWYHGYTF
>many|.|TRBV20-1|TRBJ2-7
TGCAGTGCCCTCCAGCTGGTCTCCTACGAGCAGTACTTC
CSALQLVSYEQYF
>many|TRBD2|TRBV4-3|TRBJ2-5
TGCGCCAGCAGCCGAGGACGGACTAGCGGGAGCGAGACCCAGTACTTC
CASSRGRTSGSETQYF
>many|.|TRBV12-3/TRBV12-4|TRBJ2-1
TGTGCCAGCAGTGCCCTTATTGGGCGGTACAATGAGCAGTTCTTC
CASSALIGRYNEQFF
>.|.|TRBV4-1|TRBJ1-2
TGCGCCAGCAGCCAAGATCTACAGGGTAACTATGGCTACACCTTC
CASSQDLQGNYGYTF
>few|.|TRBV7-2|TRBJ2-5
TGTGCCAGCAGCTTAGCGCAGCAAGAGACCCAGTACTTC
CASSLAQQETQYF
>few|.|TRBV5-1|TRBJ2-7
TGCGCCAGCAGCTTCAAGGGGGGGGACTACGAGCAGTACTTC
CASSFKGGDYEQYF